The clone carrying this TCR beta chain has just one count. These data are taken from a study of shared clonotypes between healthy human individuals. Genomic DNA (from each subset) was split evenly across several immunoSEQ plates. TCRdb's copy holds only in-frame clones and misses some; the assay was immunoSEQ multiplex PCR. In the table there are some 1.4 million clones, around 97% of which are singletons. In germline, CDR1 is SGDLS, CDR2 YYNGEE. This CDR3 has 15 residues. V lost 3 bases and J lost 1; bases outside the gene matches: 4. The TCR sequence derives from a man younger than 40 in good health. This chain joins TRBV9 and TRBJ2-1; TRBD2 aligns across 7 bases. Sequencing was done on a sample of naive CD4+ T cells sorted from blood. Subset in this sample: CD45RA+ positively selected. As DNA, the CDR3 is TGTGCCAGCAGCGCTGCTAGCGGATCCTACAATGAGCAGTTCTTC. This translates into CASSAASGSYNEQFF.